These 10 T cell receptor beta chains came from one sample sequenced in a study of regulatory T cells in long-lasting Graves disease. Libraries of TCR beta came from iRepertoire HTBI primers plus Arm-PCR of CDR3 regions. TCRdb re-called the multiplex PCR reads with MiXCR, one entry per CDR3 protein. The table has almost 350,000 distinct CDR3 sequences, about 19% seen once. Time point meaning: persistent/refractory GD, antithyroid drugs over 5 years with positive TRAb. Following extraction of RNA from PBMCs, that RNA was used to make the TCR library. The sample consisted of peripheral blood mononuclear cells (PBMCs), taken when the disease was refractory, from a patient treated with antithyroid drugs. These receptors were collected from a female donor with Graves disease.

A few counts support this clonotype. The chain joins TRBV12-3 or TRBV12-4 to TRBJ2-7, with a weak D call TRBD1 (5 bases). V was cut by 6 bases and J by 5 bases, with 17 bases left in between. This CDR3 is 14 amino acids long. The CDR3 loop reads CASSPPRGEDEQYF. CDR3 coding DNA: TGTGCCAGCAGCCCCCCAAGGGGTGAGGACGAGCAGTACTTC.

This clonotype was observed many times. V usage is TRBV28 and J usage is TRBJ2-5, with TRBD2 identical over 7 bases. The trim removed 3 bases at V and 5 bases at J, leaving 12 bases unmatched. This CDR3 contains 16 residues. From germline, CDR1 is MDHEN and CDR2 SYDVKM. The CDR3 here is CASSFASGGRRETQYF. The CDR3 DNA follows: TGTGCCAGCAGTTTTGCGTCGGGGGGAAGAAGGGAGACCCAGTACTTC.

There are many counts of this clonotype. V is TRBV12-3 or TRBV12-4 and J is TRBJ2-7; 9 bases agree with TRBD1. V trimming: 6 bases; J trimming: 0 bases; junction bases outside the gene matches: 6. The CDR3 has 15 amino acids. CDR3 bases: TGTGCCAGCAGGCCTGGGACAGGGTACTCCTACGAGCAGTACTTC. Protein: CASRPGTGYSYEQYF.

This clonotype turned up a few times. The chain uses TRBV12-3 or TRBV12-4 and TRBJ2-1, with D possibly TRBD2 on 7 matching bases. Trimming pared 7 bases from V and 6 bases from J, leaving 13 bases between. This CDR3 has 13 residues. The CDR3 bases are TGTGCCAGCAACAAGGGAGGGGGCAATGAGCAGTTCTTC. As protein: CASNKGGGNEQFF.

This clonotype was counted a few times. The chain is built from TRBV20-1 and TRBJ1-5; TRBD1 matches 7 bases. Germline CDR1 and CDR2: DFQATT and SNEGSKA (reference sequence). CDR3 size: 12 residues. Trimming cost V 0 bases and J 8 bases; bases outside gene matches: 1. DNA of the CDR3: TGCAGTGCTAGAGATCAGGGGGAGCCCCAGCATTTT. This codes for CSARDQGEPQHF.

This clonotype has at least ten counts. This chain uses TRBV7-9 with TRBJ2-2; tentative D call: TRBD2 (5 bases). This CDR3 has 18 amino acids. The V gene's germline CDR1 is SEHNR and CDR2 FQNEAQ (reference sequence). Between the trimmed V and J ends, which lost 3 bases and 2 bases, there was a span of 19 bases. The CDR3 sequence is CASSFGLGRGSNTGELFF. In DNA, the CDR3 is TGTGCCAGCAGCTTTGGACTGGGTCGAGGGTCTAACACCGGGGAGCTGTTTTTT.

This clonotype was seen ten or more times. The chain is built from TRBV10-2 and TRBJ2-7, with TRBD2 identical over 8 bases. Germline V gene lookup returns CDR1 WSHSY and CDR2 SAAADI. J lost 5 bases, V lost 3 bases, and 3 bases had no gene match. There are 13 residues in the CDR3. The chain's CDR3 is CASSDGTRNEQYF. Written as DNA, the CDR3 is TGCGCCAGCAGTGACGGGACTAGGAACGAGCAGTACTTC.

This chain uses TRBV4-1 with TRBJ1-4; D not certain. Germline V gene sequence: CDR1 MGHRA, CDR2 YSYEKL. V lost 7 bases, J lost 0 bases, and 12 bases lay in between. The CDR3 totals 15 residues. CDR3 in amino acids: CASNLPGATNEKLFF. CDR3 DNA: TGCGCCAGCAACCTACCCGGGGCAACTAATGAAAAACTGTTTTTT.

This clonotype appeared many times. The genes are TRBV9 and TRBJ1-2; 7 bases map to TRBD1. This CDR3 is built from 15 residues. From germline, CDR1 is SGDLS and CDR2 YYNGEE. V lost 3 bases, J lost 8 bases, and 13 bases stayed unmatched. In DNA form, the CDR3 reads TGTGCCAGCAGCGGAACAGGGGCAGTGCCTGGGGGCTACACCTTC. Translated: CASSGTGAVPGGYTF.

The sample holds a few counts of this clonotype. The final CDR3 position lacks the conserved phenylalanine or tryptophan, pointing to a likely read error. The chain joins TRBV2 to TRBJ1-5; D perhaps matches TRBD1 (6 bases). Germline loops: CDR1 SNHLY, CDR2 FYNNEI. The V end was cut by 2 bases, the J end by 0 bases, with 17 bases between. The CDR3 runs 18 residues. CDR3 nucleotides: TGTGCCAGCAGTGAAAGGGAAGGGGGTTATTATAGCAATCAGCCCCAGCATCTT. The encoded protein is CASSEREGGYYSNQPQHL.